This T cell receptor beta chain was obtained from a study of Ad26.COV2.S vaccination and SARS-CoV-2 variants. General study results and limits: Post-vaccination breadth of spike-specific CD8+ and CD4+ T cell responses was reportedly substantial. Placebo and vaccine recipients had non-spike TCR breadth that was similar. Measurements of TCR breadth and depth may have given underestimates of the total T cell responses. Vaccinees showed greater spike-specific TCR breadth than placebo recipients.

Data came from immunoSEQ multiplex PCR; TCRdb stores just in-frame clones and leaves some out. The sample consists of 180,000 or so clones, around 88% of them appearing once. In the case of this clone: Its antigen is unidentified.

V lost 0 bases and J lost 3, with 16 bases in between. The germline CDR1 and CDR2 sequences are SGHKS and YYEKEE (reference sequence). The CDR3 extends over 17 amino acids. The sequence derives from a human donor who had recovered from COVID-19. The J gene is TRBJ1-5, the V gene TRBV5-5; possible D gene TRBD1, 6 bases. Material: peripheral blood, obtained after recovery from COVID-19. The CDR3 nucleotides read TGTGCCAGCAGCTTGGGTCCCCGGGACACCTACAATCAGCCCCAGCATTTT. It yields the protein CASSLGPRDTYNQPQHF.